The next 9 T cell receptor beta chains were all read from a single sample in a study of blood T cell repertoires in COVID-19. Here immunoSEQ multiplex PCR was the method, and the copy in TCRdb shows in-frame clones only, minus some. In the table there are 12,000 to 15,000 clones, approximately 92% of which are singletons. The sample taken for sequencing was peripheral blood. These receptors were taken from a human donor in a cohort sampled during active COVID-19.

V and J are TRBV2 and TRBJ2-1, with 8 bases identical to TRBD1. The V segment lost 0 bases and the J segment 9 bases; nucleotides outside the gene matches: 1. The CDR3 extends over 13 amino acids. CDR1 is SNHLY and CDR2 is FYNNEI in the germline V gene. CDR3: CASSEATGGEQFF. The CDR3 nucleotides are TGTGCCAGCAGTGAAGCCACAGGGGGTGAGCAGTTCTTC.

This chain links TRBV5-1 with TRBJ2-3, with TRBD2 identical over 11 bases. This CDR3 is 15 amino acids long. The germline CDR1 and CDR2 sequences are SGHRS and YFSETQ. V lost 4 bases to trimming and J lost 5 bases; unmatched junction nucleotides: 6. The CDR3 region is CASSTLAGGQDTQYF. The CDR3 nucleotides are TGCGCCAGCAGCACCTTAGCGGGGGGGCAAGATACGCAGTATTTT.

The genes are TRBV12-5 and TRBJ1-2; maybe TRBD1 (6 bases). The CDR3 contains 17 residues. Germline V lookup: CDR1 LGHNT, CDR2 FRNRAP. Trimming left V 0 bases short and J 6 bases short, with 20 bases between. The CDR3 here is CASGLVPNRALSDGYTF. CDR3 DNA sequence: TGTGCTAGTGGTTTGGTACCCAACAGGGCATTATCGGATGGCTACACCTTC. Full variable domain (rest looked up from reference TRBV12-5 and TRBJ1-2): DARVTQTPRHKVTEMGQEVTMRCQPILGHNTVFWYRQTMMQGLELLAYFRNRAPLDDSGMPKDRFSAEMPDATLATLKIQPSEPRDSAVYFCASGLVPNRALSDGYTFGSGTRLTVV.

The rearrangement uses TRBV5-1 and TRBJ2-3; 8 bases agree with TRBD1. After removal of 2 bases from V and 3 bases from J, the junction contained 5 bases not matched to a gene. Germline V gene data show CDR1 as SGHRS and CDR2 as YFSETQ. The CDR3 is made up of 15 amino acids. The CDR3 DNA follows: TGCGCCAGCAGCTTTCAGGGGGCTGGAACAGATACGCAGTATTTT. Its protein product is CASSFQGAGTDTQYF.

This clone has a single count. This chain links TRBV11-2 with TRBJ1-5, with 7 bases matching TRBD1. V lost 0 bases to trimming and J lost 2 bases; unmatched junction nucleotides: 1. Germline lookup yields CDR1 SGHAT and CDR2 FQNNGV. CDR3 size: 15 residues. CDR3 bases: TGTGCCAGCAGCTTAGATACAGGGGGCAATCAGCCCCAGCATTTT. This gives the protein CASSLDTGGNQPQHF.

The chain employs TRBV30 and TRBJ1-2; D remains unclear. The CDR3 runs to 14 residues. The germline V gene encodes CDR1 GTSNPN and CDR2 SVGIG (reference sequence). V shed 1 base and J shed 0 bases, with 9 bases lying between them. For the CDR3, the DNA is TGTGCCTGGAGTGAAGGCACAGCTAACTATGGCTACACCTTC. Its protein product is CAWSEGTANYGYTF.

This chain joins TRBV3-1 (or the pseudogene TRBV3-2) and TRBJ2-1; 10 bases align to TRBD2. The CDR3 consists of 17 residues. Germline V CDR1 and CDR2: LGHDT, YNNKEL (reference sequence). Germline trimming cut 0 bases from V and 2 bases from J; bases unmatched to any gene: 4. The CDR3 region is CASSQDPLAGTYNEQFF. The CDR3 DNA follows: TGTGCCAGCAGCCAAGATCCACTAGCGGGAACCTACAATGAGCAGTTCTTC.

The V call is TRBV19, the J call TRBJ1-1; D is unresolved. Germline values: CDR1 LNHDA, CDR2 SQIVND (reference sequence). V gave up 2 bases and J gave up 3 bases, with 7 bases separating them. The CDR3 is made up of 13 amino acids. CDR3 sequence (DNA): TGTGCCAGTAGTATATCCCGGGACACTGAAGCTTTCTTT. Translated, it gives CASSISRDTEAFF. Using reference TRBV19 and TRBJ1-1 for the parts outside the CDR3, the full variable domain is DGGITQSPKYLFRKEGQNVTLSCEQNLNHDAMYWYRQDPGQGLRLIYYSQIVNDFQKGDIAEGYSVSREKKESFPLTVTSAQKNPTAFYLCASSISRDTEAFFGQGTRLTVV.

This chain joins TRBV24-1 and TRBJ2-1; D not certain. Germline V gives CDR1 KGHDR, CDR2 SFDVKD. V lost 4 bases and J lost 9, with 9 bases in between. CDR3 length equals 12 residues. The CDR3 DNA reads as TGTGCCACCAGTGACTATCCAAGTGAGCAGTTCTTC. As protein: CATSDYPSEQFF.